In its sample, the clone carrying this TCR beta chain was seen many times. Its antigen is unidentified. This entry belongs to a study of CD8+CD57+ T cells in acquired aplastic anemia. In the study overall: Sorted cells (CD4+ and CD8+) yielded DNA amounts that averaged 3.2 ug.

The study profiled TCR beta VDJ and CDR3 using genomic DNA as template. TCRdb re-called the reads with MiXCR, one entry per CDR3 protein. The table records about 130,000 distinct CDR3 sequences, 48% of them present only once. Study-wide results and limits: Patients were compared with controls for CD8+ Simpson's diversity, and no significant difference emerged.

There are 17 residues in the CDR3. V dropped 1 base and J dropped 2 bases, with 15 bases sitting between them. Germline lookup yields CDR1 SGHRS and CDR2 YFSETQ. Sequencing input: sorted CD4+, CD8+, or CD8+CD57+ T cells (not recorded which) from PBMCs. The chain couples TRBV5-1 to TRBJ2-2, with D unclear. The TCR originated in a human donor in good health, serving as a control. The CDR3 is CASSLNSGTANTGELFF. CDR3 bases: TGCGCCAGCAGCTTGAATAGTGGTACAGCTAACACCGGGGAGCTGTTTTTT.